The 10 T cell receptor beta chains in this list originate from one sample, sequenced in a study of monozygotic twins with inflammatory bowel disease. TCRdb re-called the 5' RACE reads; every CDR3 protein appears as one record, without DNA. The sample has approximately 400,000 distinct CDR3 sequences. The sequencing sample was made of blood. The receptor set was obtained from a human donor with ulcerative colitis or Crohn's disease, or a healthy co-twin of an affected twin (not recorded which).

This sequence joins TRBV9 and TRBJ1-3; TCRdb reports TRBD1, a call that lacks DNA to check it against. The CDR3 is 15 amino acids. Germline-derived CDR1 and CDR2 are SGDLS and YYNGEE. The CDR3 loop is CASSPQGNAGNTIYF.

The J gene is TRBJ2-7, the V gene TRBV5-1; TCRdb indicates TRBD1, and absent DNA this call remains unverified. The CDR3 loop spans 15 amino acids. The V gene's germline CDR1 is SGHRS and CDR2 YFSETQ. This chain's CDR3 is CASSSGLPRVLEQYF.

The rearrangement uses TRBV20-1 and TRBJ2-3; with no DNA, the TCRdb D assignment of TRBD2 cannot be verified. Looked up from germline, CDR1 is DFQATT and CDR2 is SNEGSKA (reference sequence). The CDR3 is 16 amino acids. The CDR3 loop is CSAGRGLAKYTDTQYF.

The gene calls are TRBV20-1 and TRBJ2-7; TCRdb's assignment of TRBD1 cannot be checked, as there is no DNA. Germline CDR1 reads DFQATT; CDR2 reads SNEGSKA (reference sequence). The CDR3 is made up of 12 amino acids. The CDR3 region is CSAPLSSYEQYF.

This sequence joins TRBV6-2 or TRBV6-3 and TRBJ1-5; TCRdb calls TRBD1, which cannot be checked without DNA. Germline values: CDR1 MNHEY, CDR2 SVGEGT. The CDR3 has 14 amino acids. Here the CDR3 reads CASSRGQSNQPQHF.

The chain joins TRBV2 to TRBJ1-3. This CDR3 region has 17 residues. The V gene's germline CDR1 is SNHLY and CDR2 FYNNEI. The CDR3 reads CASSAWEGLGSGNTIYF.

V gene TRBV5-4 combines with J gene TRBJ1-6; checking the TCRdb D call of TRBD1 is not possible without DNA. Germline values: CDR1 SGHNT, CDR2 YYREEE (reference sequence). The CDR3 has 14 amino acids. CDR3 sequence: CASSGPTVNSPLHF.

The chain uses TRBV4-1 and TRBJ2-6. Germline loops: CDR1 MGHRA, CDR2 YSYEKL. CDR3 length: 15 amino acids. CDR3 amino acids: CASSHTITGANVLTF.

The chain combines TRBV7-8 with TRBJ2-5; the D call of TRBD2 rests on TCRdb alone, since no DNA is present to check it. The germline V gene has CDR1 SGHVS and CDR2 FQNEAQ. The length of the CDR3 is 20 residues. CDR3: CASSLGRNGLAKDGEETQYF.

The chain has TRBV24-1 and TRBJ2-5; TCRdb outputs TRBD2, but without DNA this stays unchecked. The CDR3 extends over 15 amino acids. CDR1 is KGHDR and CDR2 is SFDVKD in the germline V gene. The CDR3 region is CATSEQAGTQETQYF.